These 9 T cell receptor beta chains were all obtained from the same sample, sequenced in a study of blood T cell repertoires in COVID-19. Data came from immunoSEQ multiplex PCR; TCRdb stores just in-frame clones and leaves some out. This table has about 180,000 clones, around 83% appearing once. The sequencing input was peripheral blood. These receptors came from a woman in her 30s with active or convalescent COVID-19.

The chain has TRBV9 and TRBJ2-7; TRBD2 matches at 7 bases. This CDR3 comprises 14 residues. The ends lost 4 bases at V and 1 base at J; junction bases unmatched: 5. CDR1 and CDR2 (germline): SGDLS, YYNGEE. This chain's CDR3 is CASSFSGSSYEQYF. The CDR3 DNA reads TGTGCCAGCAGCTTTAGCGGGTCATCCTACGAGCAGTACTTC.

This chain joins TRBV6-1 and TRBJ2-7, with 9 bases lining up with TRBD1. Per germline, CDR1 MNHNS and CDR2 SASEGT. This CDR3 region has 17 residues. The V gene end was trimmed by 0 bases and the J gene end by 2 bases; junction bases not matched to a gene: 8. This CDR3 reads CASSEALTGGLAYEQYF. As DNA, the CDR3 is TGTGCCAGCAGTGAAGCACTGACAGGGGGGCTGGCCTACGAGCAGTACTTC.

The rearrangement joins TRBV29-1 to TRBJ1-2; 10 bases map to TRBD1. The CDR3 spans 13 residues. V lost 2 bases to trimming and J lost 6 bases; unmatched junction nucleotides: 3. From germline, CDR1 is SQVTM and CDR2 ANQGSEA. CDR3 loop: CSVERQGANGYTF. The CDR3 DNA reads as TGCAGCGTTGAACGACAGGGGGCGAATGGCTACACCTTC.

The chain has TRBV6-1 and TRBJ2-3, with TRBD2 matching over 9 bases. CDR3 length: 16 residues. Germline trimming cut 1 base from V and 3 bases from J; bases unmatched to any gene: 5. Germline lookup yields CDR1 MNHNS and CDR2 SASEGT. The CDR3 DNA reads TGTGCCAGCAGTGAAGTCAGTCTAGCGGGGACAGATACGCAGTATTTT. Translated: CASSEVSLAGTDTQYF.

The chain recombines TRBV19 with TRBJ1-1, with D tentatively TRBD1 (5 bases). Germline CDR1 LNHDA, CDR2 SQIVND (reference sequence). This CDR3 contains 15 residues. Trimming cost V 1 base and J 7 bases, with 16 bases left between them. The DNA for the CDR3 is TGTGCCAGTAGTATAGGCCCTCAGGGAATCGGTGAAGCTTTCTTT. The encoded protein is CASSIGPQGIGEAFF.

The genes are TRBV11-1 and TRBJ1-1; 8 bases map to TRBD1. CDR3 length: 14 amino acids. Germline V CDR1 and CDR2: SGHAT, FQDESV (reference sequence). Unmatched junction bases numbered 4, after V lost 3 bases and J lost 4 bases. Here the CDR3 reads CASSLGQDSTEAFF. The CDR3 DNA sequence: TGTGCCAGCAGCTTGGGACAGGATTCCACTGAAGCTTTCTTT. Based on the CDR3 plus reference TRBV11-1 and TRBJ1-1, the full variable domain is EAEVAQSPRYKITEKSQAVAFWCDPISGHATLYWYRQILGQGPELLVQFQDESVVDDSQLPKDRFSAERLKGVDSTLKIQPAELGDSAMYLCASSLGQDSTEAFFGQGTRLTVV.

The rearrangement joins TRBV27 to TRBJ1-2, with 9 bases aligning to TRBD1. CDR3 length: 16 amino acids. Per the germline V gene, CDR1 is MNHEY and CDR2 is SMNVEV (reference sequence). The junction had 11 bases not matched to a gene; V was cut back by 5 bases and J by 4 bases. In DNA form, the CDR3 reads TGTGCCAGCAGTCCCGACCTGGGACAGGGTACCTATGGCTACACCTTC. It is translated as CASSPDLGQGTYGYTF.

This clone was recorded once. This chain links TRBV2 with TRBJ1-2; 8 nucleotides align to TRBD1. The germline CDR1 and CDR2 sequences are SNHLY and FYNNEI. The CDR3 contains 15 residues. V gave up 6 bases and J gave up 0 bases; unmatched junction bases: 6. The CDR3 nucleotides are TGTGCCAGCAGGCCCGGGACAGGAGCTAACTATGGCTACACCTTC. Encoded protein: CASRPGTGANYGYTF.

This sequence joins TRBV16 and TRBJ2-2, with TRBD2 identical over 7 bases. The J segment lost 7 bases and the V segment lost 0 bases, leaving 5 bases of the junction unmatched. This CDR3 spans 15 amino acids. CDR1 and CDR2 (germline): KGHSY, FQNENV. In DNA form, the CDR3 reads TGTGCCAGCAGCCAATCGGCTAGCGGTCGCGGGGAGCTGTTTTTT. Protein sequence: CASSQSASGRGELFF.